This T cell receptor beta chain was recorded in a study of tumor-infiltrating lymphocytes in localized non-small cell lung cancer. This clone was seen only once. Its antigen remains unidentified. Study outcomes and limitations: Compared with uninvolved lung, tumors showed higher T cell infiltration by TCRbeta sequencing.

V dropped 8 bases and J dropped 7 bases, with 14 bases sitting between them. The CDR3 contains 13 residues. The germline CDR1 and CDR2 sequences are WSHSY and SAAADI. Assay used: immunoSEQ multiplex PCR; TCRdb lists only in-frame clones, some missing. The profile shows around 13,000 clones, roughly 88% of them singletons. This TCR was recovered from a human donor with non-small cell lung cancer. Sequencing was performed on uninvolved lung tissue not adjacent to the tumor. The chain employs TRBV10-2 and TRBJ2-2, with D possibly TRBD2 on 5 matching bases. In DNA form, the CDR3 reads TGCGCCAGCGCCCACGGACTTAGCGGGGAGCTGTTTTTT. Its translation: CASAHGLSGELFF.